This T cell receptor (beta chain) was captured in a study of blood T cells in healthy people across ages. General observations from the study: When set beside aged donors, long-lived donors presented more naive CD4+ cells and higher diversity. Shifts in expanded clonotypes may have been confounded by donor CMV status, which was unknown.

The CDR3 sequence is 16 residues long. Germline assignment: CDR1 KGHDR and CDR2 SFDVKD. J gave up 2 bases and V 4 bases, and 4 bases lay outside the gene matches. Using a J-beta primer mix together with a sample-barcoded 5' primer, a second PCR was run for about 6 to 11 cycles. Each cDNA molecule was tagged by a template-switch adaptor with 12 random nucleotides. MiXCR was run by TCRdb on the 5' RACE reads, yielding one entry per CDR3 protein. Of 800,000 to 1,300,000 distinct CDR3 sequences listed, almost 25% are singletons. This clonotype was recorded a few times. Its antigen remains unknown. These sequences were also reported in another study, on T cells of mothers and their children.

Source material: blood. The chain carries TRBV24-1 and TRBJ2-7, with TRBD2 matching over 13 bases. The TCR was taken from a girl aged 2 to 9 in good health. Here the CDR3 reads CATSDPTSGRPYEQYF. Here the CDR3 DNA reads TGTGCCACCAGTGACCCGACTAGCGGGAGGCCCTACGAGCAGTACTTC.